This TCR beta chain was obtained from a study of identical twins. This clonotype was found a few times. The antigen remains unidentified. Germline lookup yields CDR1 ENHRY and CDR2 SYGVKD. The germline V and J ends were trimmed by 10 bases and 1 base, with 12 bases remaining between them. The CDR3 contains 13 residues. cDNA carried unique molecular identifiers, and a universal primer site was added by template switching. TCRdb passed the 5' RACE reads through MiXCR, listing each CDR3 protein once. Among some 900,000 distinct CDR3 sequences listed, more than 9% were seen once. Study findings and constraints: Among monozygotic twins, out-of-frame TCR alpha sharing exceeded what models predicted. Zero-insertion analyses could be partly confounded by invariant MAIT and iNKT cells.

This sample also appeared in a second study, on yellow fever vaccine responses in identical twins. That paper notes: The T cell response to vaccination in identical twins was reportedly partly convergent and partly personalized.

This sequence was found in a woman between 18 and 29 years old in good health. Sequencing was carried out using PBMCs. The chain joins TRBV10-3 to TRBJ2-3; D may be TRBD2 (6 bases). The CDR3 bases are TGTGCCACCCGGGGGTCCGGCACAGATACGCAGTATTTT. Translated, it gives CATRGSGTDTQYF.